Below are 25 T cell receptor beta chains sequenced from a single sample in a study of T-cell reconstitution after alpha-beta-depleted transplantation in children. The authors prepared the TCRbeta library with unique molecular identifiers. TCRdb reanalysed the PCR reads using MiXCR and keeps one entry per CDR3 protein. The sample has 400,000 to 550,000 distinct CDR3 sequences, roughly a tenth seen once; the top ten hold 2% to 2.5%. The sequencing here drew on PBMCs, taken before TCRalphabeta/CD19-depleted stem cell transplant. All receptors come from a child aged 2 to 15 with inherited bone marrow failure, due to receive a stem cell transplant.

The table lists this clonotype with many counts. V is TRBV7-6 and J is TRBJ2-1; a possible D gene is TRBD1 (5 bases). The CDR3 spans 16 residues. Trimming took 5 bases from V and 3 from J, leaving 17 bases between them. Germline V gene data show CDR1 as SGHVS and CDR2 as FNYEAQ. The CDR3 region has the DNA TGTGCCAGCAGCATGAGATGGACAAACTTCTACAATGAGCAGTTCTTC. Translation gives CASSMRWTNFYNEQFF.

The chain is built from TRBV11-2 and TRBJ1-4; 9 bases map to TRBD1. The trim removed 0 bases at V and 7 bases at J, leaving 6 bases unmatched. Germline-derived CDR1 and CDR2 are SGHAT and FQNNGV. This CDR3 has 16 amino acids. The CDR3, as DNA: TGTGCCAGCAGCTTAGATCTGGGACAGGGAGGTGAAAAACTGTTTTTT. Protein sequence: CASSLDLGQGGEKLFF.

On this clonotype itself: A much larger clone differs from this one at a single base, so this may be a read error. This sequence joins TRBV7-2 and TRBJ2-1; 8 bases line up with TRBD2. V lost 4 bases, J lost 3 bases, and 8 bases stayed unmatched. Germline CDR1 SGHTA, CDR2 FQGNSA. This CDR3 has 16 residues. The CDR3 is CASSSLGRADYNEQFF. In DNA form, the CDR3 reads TGTGCCAGCAGCTCTCTCGGGAGGGCCGACTACAATGAGCAGTTCTTC.

This chain uses TRBV12-3 or TRBV12-4 with TRBJ1-1; TRBD1 aligns across 9 bases. The CDR3 spans 17 residues. J lost 1 base, V lost 8 bases, and 14 bases had no gene match. The DNA for the CDR3 is TGTGCCAGCTCTCTAGGAACAGGGGGCCTTAAGAACACTGAAGCTTTCTTT. Translation gives CASSLGTGGLKNTEAFF.

The J gene is TRBJ2-7, the V gene TRBV5-6; maybe TRBD2 (7 bases). Trimming took off 4 bases at V and 4 bases at J, with 15 bases between the two ends. CDR1 SGHDT and CDR2 YYEEEE come from the germline V gene. The CDR3 has 14 amino acids. DNA of the CDR3: TGTGCCAGCAGCCCTTGGGGGGGGCGGTACGAGCAGTACTTC. Residues: CASSPWGGRYEQYF.

This clonotype has ten or more counts. The chain recombines TRBV20-1 with TRBJ2-7, with D hard to call. The V gene's germline CDR1 is DFQATT and CDR2 SNEGSKA (reference sequence). The CDR3 loop spans 11 amino acids. V was clipped by 6 bases and J by 4 bases, with 10 bases between them. The DNA for the CDR3 is TGCAGTGCAATAGGTTGGTACGAGCAGTACTTC. Its protein product is CSAIGWYEQYF.

This clonotype has only a few counts. The chain uses TRBV28 and TRBJ2-7; D is perhaps TRBD2 (6 bases). CDR3 length: 16 residues. Per germline, CDR1 MDHEN and CDR2 SYDVKM. V lost 4 bases, J lost 0 bases, and 16 bases lay in between. The CDR3: CASSSPSGAPSYEQYF. The CDR3 region has the DNA TGTGCCAGCAGTTCCCCCTCGGGAGCCCCCTCCTACGAGCAGTACTTC.

This clonotype showed up just a few times. This chain joins TRBV20-1 and TRBJ2-1; D not certain. There are 11 residues in the CDR3. Trimming cost V 1 base and J 13 bases, with 11 bases left between them. From germline, CDR1 is DFQATT and CDR2 SNEGSKA (reference sequence). DNA for the CDR3: TGCAGTGCTAGAGTGGTACCCGAACAGTTCTTC. Translating it yields CSARVVPEQFF.

The chain carries TRBV7-9 and TRBJ1-2; D possibly corresponds to TRBD1 (5 bases). This CDR3 has 16 residues. V lost 5 bases and J lost 6, with 22 bases in between. In germline, CDR1 is SEHNR, CDR2 FQNEAQ (reference sequence). DNA for the CDR3: TGTGCCAGCAGCACCAACTTCGGGGGACTGGGTGATGGCTACACCTTC. Protein: CASSTNFGGLGDGYTF.

This chain uses TRBV20-1 with TRBJ1-4; a weak D match, TRBD1 (6 bases). Trimming cost V 2 bases and J 4 bases, with 11 bases left between them. The CDR3 consists of 14 residues. Germline loops: CDR1 DFQATT, CDR2 SNEGSKA (reference sequence). In DNA form, the CDR3 reads TGCAGTGCTAGAATGGGACACGATAATGAAAAACTGTTTTTT. Its protein product is CSARMGHDNEKLFF.

This clonotype was picked up many times. CDR3 sequence reads: CSGMDYLAKNIQYF. CDR3 bases: TGCAGTGGCATGGACTACTTAGCCAAAAACATTCAGTACTTC. This chain connects TRBV20-1 to TRBJ2-4, with D possibly TRBD2 on 6 matching bases. Trimming stripped 7 bases from V and 0 bases from J, with 13 bases between. Germline V lookup: CDR1 DFQATT, CDR2 SNEGSKA (reference sequence). This CDR3 has 14 amino acids.

This clonotype showed up many times. The rearrangement joins TRBV12-3 or TRBV12-4 to TRBJ1-3; the D gene is possibly TRBD1 (6 bases). The length of the CDR3 is 17 residues. Trimming removed 3 bases from V and 2 bases from J, with 17 bases in between. The CDR3 DNA sequence: TGTGCCAGCAGTTTGTATCCCCAGGGGAGGGCTGGAAACACCATATATTTT. Its translation: CASSLYPQGRAGNTIYF.

This clonotype has at least ten counts. The V gene is TRBV10-3, the J gene TRBJ2-7, with 11 bases identical to TRBD1. There are 14 residues in the CDR3. Losses at the gene ends were 6 bases for V and 5 bases for J; bases not matched to a gene: 6. CDR1 ENHRY and CDR2 SYGVKD come from the germline V gene. This CDR3 reads CAIRDPGQGDEQYF. DNA of the CDR3: TGTGCCATCAGGGATCCGGGACAGGGGGACGAGCAGTACTTC.

The chain uses TRBV29-1 and TRBJ2-1; TRBD2 matches at 9 bases. V lost 6 bases, J lost 7 bases, and 13 bases stayed unmatched. This CDR3 has 15 amino acids. CDR1 is SQVTM and CDR2 is ANQGSEA in the germline V gene. The CDR3 sequence is CSVDPLAGTQNEQFF. The CDR3 region has the DNA TGCAGCGTCGACCCGCTAGCGGGGACACAAAATGAGCAGTTCTTC.

This clonotype was seen many times. The chain is built from TRBV23-1 and TRBJ2-5, with TRBD1 matching over 12 bases. TRBV23-1 belongs to the ORF category, with a function that is uncertain. The CDR3 loop spans 18 amino acids. The V gene end was trimmed by 0 bases and the J gene end by 3 bases; junction bases not matched to a gene: 8. CDR3 amino acids: CASSQSWGDRGREETQYF. In DNA, the CDR3 is TGCGCCAGCAGTCAATCGTGGGGGGACAGGGGGCGAGAAGAGACCCAGTACTTC.

This clonotype was picked up a small number of times. The V gene is TRBV19, the J gene TRBJ2-1; D not resolved. The CDR3 loop spans 11 amino acids. CDR1 and CDR2 from the germline V gene are LNHDA and SQIVND (reference sequence). V gave up 3 bases and J gave up 10 bases, with 7 bases separating them. CDR3: CASSMGTEQFF. In DNA form, the CDR3 reads TGTGCCAGTAGTATGGGAACAGAGCAGTTCTTC.

This clonotype was observed many times. V usage is TRBV20-1 and J usage is TRBJ2-2, with D possibly matching TRBD2 (5 bases). The length of the CDR3 is 13 residues. The germline CDR1 and CDR2 sequences are DFQATT and SNEGSKA (reference sequence). The CDR3 region has the DNA TGCTCCCTCGAGGGAGAGCCAACCGGGGAGCTGTTTTTT. It encodes CSLEGEPTGELFF.

Remarks on this clonotype: A much larger clone sits a single nucleotide away, making a read error possible. V is TRBV4-3 and J is TRBJ2-1; D unclear. The CDR3 contains 16 residues. V dropped 3 bases and J dropped 0 bases, with 12 bases sitting between them. Per the germline V gene, CDR1 is LGHNA and CDR2 is YSLEER. CDR3 protein: CASSHGYQSSYNEQFF. The CDR3 DNA sequence: TGCGCCAGCAGCCACGGTTACCAGAGCTCCTACAATGAGCAGTTCTTC.

A remark on this clonotype: A much more abundant neighbour one base away suggests this may be a read error. This rearrangement joins TRBV20-1 to TRBJ2-7; D may be TRBD2 (7 bases). CDR3 length equals 15 residues. The germline V gene has CDR1 DFQATT and CDR2 SNEGSKA (reference sequence). V was trimmed by 5 bases and J by 6 bases, leaving 23 bases between them. The CDR3: CSAPAGAGEPREQYF. In nucleotides, the CDR3 is TGCAGTGCTCCCGCGGGGGCGGGAGAGCCCCGCGAGCAGTACTTC.

This clonotype turned up a few times. The chain carries TRBV6-2 or TRBV6-3 and TRBJ1-1, with 7 nucleotides matching TRBD1. The CDR3 totals 17 residues. With V trimmed by 5 bases and J by 1 base, 13 bases remained unmatched. Germline assignment: CDR1 MNHEY and CDR2 SVGEGT. The CDR3 DNA sequence: TGTGCCAGCAGTCCCACCCCTGACAGGGCATCGAACACTGAAGCTTTCTTT. This codes for CASSPTPDRASNTEAFF.

The V call is TRBV4-2, the J call TRBJ2-7; D is undetermined. V was shortened by 2 bases and J by 6 bases, with 11 bases between the two germline ends. The CDR3 contains 13 residues. The germline CDR1 and CDR2 sequences are LGHNA and YNFKEQ. In DNA form, the CDR3 reads TGTGCCAGCAGCCAATTACCTGGTGGCGAGCAGTACTTC. It yields the protein CASSQLPGGEQYF.

This clonotype was counted at least ten times. The V and J genes are TRBV7-6 and TRBJ2-7, with 9 positions matching TRBD2. Trimming cost V 1 base and J 2 bases; bases outside gene matches: 6. Germline V CDR1 and CDR2: SGHVS, FNYEAQ. This CDR3 region has 16 residues. CDR3 sequence: CASSLGVAGGTYEQYF. Here the CDR3 DNA reads TGTGCCAGCAGCTTAGGGGTTGCGGGAGGGACCTACGAGCAGTACTTC.

This chain links TRBV7-2 with TRBJ2-1, with TRBD2 matching over 7 bases. With V trimmed by 6 bases and J by 5 bases, 10 bases remained unmatched. CDR1 is SGHTA and CDR2 is FQGNSA in the germline V gene. The CDR3 is 15 residues long. CDR3 nucleotides: TGTGCCAGCAGATTTGATCTAGCGGCGCACAATGAGCAGTTCTTC. Translating it yields CASRFDLAAHNEQFF.

The table lists this clonotype with many counts. The V and J genes are TRBV5-6 and TRBJ2-7; 7 bases agree with TRBD1. The CDR3 totals 14 residues. J gave up 4 bases and V 0 bases, and 4 bases lay outside the gene matches. Germline V gives CDR1 SGHDT, CDR2 YYEEEE. CDR3 in amino acids: CASSLGDSPYEQYF. The CDR3 nucleotides read TGTGCCAGCAGCTTGGGGGACAGTCCGTACGAGCAGTACTTC.

This clonotype has only a few counts. V is TRBV3-1 and J is TRBJ2-6; 7 bases map to TRBD2. Trimming took 3 bases from V and 4 from J; bases not matched to a gene: 9. Germline CDR1 and CDR2: LGHDT and YNNKEL (reference sequence). CDR3 length: 17 amino acids. The DNA for the CDR3 is TGTGCCAGCAGCCAGAGACTAGCCGTAACCGGGGCCAACGTCCTGACTTTC. The encoded protein is CASSQRLAVTGANVLTF.